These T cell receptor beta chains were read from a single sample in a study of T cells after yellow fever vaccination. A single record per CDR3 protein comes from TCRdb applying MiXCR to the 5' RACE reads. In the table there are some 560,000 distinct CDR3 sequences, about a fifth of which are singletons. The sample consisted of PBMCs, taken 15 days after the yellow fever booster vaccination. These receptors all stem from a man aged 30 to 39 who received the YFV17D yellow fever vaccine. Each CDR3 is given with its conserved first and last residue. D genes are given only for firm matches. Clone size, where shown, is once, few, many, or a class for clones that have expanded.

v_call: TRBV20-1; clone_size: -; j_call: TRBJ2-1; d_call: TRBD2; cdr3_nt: TGCCTCCTAGCGGGAGGCTCCTACAATGAGCAGTTCTTC; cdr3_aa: CLLAGGSYNEQFF
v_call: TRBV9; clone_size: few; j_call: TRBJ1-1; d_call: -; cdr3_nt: TGTGCCAGCAGCCCCGGGATTATCTTTGAAGCTTTCTTT; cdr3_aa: CASSPGIIFEAFF
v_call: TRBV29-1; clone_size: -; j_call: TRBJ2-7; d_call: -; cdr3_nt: TGCAGCGTTGAGGCGGCAGGGGATTACGAGCAGTACTTC; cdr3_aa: CSVEAAGDYEQYF
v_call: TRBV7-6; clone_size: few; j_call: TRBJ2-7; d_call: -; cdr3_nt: TGTGCCAGCAGCTTAGAGACGGGTCAAACATCCGAGCAGTACTTC; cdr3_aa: CASSLETGQTSEQYF
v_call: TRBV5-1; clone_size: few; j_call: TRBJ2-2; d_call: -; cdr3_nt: TGCGCCAGCAGCTCATCGAACACCGGGGAGCTGTTTTTT; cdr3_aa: CASSSSNTGELFF
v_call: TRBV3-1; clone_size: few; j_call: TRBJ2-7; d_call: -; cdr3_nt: TGTGCCAGCAGCCAAGGTATAGGAAACTCCTACGAGCAGTACTTC; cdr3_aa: CASSQGIGNSYEQYF
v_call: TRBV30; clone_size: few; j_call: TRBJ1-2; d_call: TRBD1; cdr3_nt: TGTGCCTGGAGTGTACAGGGGACAGCTTCATATGGCTACACCTTC; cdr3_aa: CAWSVQGTASYGYTF
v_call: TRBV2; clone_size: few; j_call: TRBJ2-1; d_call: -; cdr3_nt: TGTGCCAGCAGAAGTAGCGGAGCCTCCTACAATGAGCAGTTCTTC; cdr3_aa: CASRSSGASYNEQFF
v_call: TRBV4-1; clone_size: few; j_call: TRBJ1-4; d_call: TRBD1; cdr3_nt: TGCGCCAGCAGCCAAGTGGGACAGCTGTTTTTT; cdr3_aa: CASSQVGQLFF
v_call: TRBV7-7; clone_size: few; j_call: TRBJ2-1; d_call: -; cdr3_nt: TGTGCCAGCAGCCGAGACGATCTGGGTGAGCAGTTCTTC; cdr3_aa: CASSRDDLGEQFF
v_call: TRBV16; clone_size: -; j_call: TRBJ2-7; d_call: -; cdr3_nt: TGTGCCAGCAGCCATTCCGGGCCTAGCTACGAGCAGTACTTC; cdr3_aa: CASSHSGPSYEQYF
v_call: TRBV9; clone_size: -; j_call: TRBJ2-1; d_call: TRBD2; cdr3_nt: TGTGCCAGCAGCGGGCCAGGAGGACTAGCGGCATCCTACAATGAGCAGTTCTTC; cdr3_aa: CASSGPGGLAASYNEQFF
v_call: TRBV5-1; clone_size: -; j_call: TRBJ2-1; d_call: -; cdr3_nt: TGCGCCAGCAGCTTGGCAGGGCAAGACTACAATGAGCAGTTCTTC; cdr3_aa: CASSLAGQDYNEQFF
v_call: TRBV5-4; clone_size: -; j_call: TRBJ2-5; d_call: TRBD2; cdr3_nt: TGTGCCAGCAGCTCCAAACTAGCGGGCCTCCAAGAGACCCAGTACTTC; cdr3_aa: CASSSKLAGLQETQYF
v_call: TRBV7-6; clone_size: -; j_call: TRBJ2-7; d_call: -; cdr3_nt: TGTGCCAGCAGCCTCTCGAACACCTACGAGCAGTACTTC; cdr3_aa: CASSLSNTYEQYF
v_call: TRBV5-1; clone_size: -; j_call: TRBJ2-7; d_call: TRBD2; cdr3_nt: TGCGCCAGCAGCTTGGAACTAGCGGGAGTCCTATCCGAGCAGTACTTC; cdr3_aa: CASSLELAGVLSEQYF
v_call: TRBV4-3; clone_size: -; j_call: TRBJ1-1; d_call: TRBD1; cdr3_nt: TGCGCCAGCAGCTTACCCCACAGGGGGGAGATGAACACTGAAGCTTTCTTT; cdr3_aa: CASSLPHRGEMNTEAFF
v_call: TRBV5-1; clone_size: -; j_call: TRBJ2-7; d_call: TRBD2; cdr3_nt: TGCGCCAGCAGCGGATACCTAGCGGGAGGGCCCTCCGAGCAGTACTTC; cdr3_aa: CASSGYLAGGPSEQYF
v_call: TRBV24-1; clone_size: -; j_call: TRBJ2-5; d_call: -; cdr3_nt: TGTGCCACCAGTGATTTGCGGGACGGAAACCAAGAGACCCAGTACTTC; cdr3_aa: CATSDLRDGNQETQYF
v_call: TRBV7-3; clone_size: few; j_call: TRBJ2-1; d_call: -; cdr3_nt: TGTGCCAGCGGGGTCCCCGGAAGCGAAAGCTCCTACAATGAGCAGTTCTTC; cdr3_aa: CASGVPGSESSYNEQFF
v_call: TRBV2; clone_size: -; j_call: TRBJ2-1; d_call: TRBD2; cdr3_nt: TGTGCCAACACCGGGGGAGCGGGGCTCAATGAGCAGTTCTTC; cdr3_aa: CANTGGAGLNEQFF
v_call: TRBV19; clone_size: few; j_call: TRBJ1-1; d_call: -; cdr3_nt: TGTGCCAGTAGTGCGGTACAGGGTTGGACTGAAGCTTTCTTT; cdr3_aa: CASSAVQGWTEAFF
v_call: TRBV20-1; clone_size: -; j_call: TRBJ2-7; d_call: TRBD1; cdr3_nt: TGCAGTGCTAGAGGAGGGGGCAGTTCCTACGAGCAGTACTTC; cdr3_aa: CSARGGGSSYEQYF
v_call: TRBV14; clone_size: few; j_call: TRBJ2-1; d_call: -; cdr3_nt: TGTGCCAGCTCGAGTACCCTCTACAATGAGCAGTTCTTC; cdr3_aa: CASSSTLYNEQFF
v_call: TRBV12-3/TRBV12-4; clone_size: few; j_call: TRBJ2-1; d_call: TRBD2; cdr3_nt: TGTGCCAGCAGTTTCGGACTAGCGGGAGGAAGTGAGCAGTTCTTC; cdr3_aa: CASSFGLAGGSEQFF
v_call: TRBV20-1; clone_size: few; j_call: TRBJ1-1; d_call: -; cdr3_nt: TGCAGTGCTAGGGGTCCCCCCTACAGGAACACTGAAGCTTTCTTT; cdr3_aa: CSARGPPYRNTEAFF
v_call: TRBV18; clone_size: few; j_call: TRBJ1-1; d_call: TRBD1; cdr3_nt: TGTGCCAGCTCACCTACGACAGGGGGTGTCACTGAAGCTTTCTTT; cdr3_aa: CASSPTTGGVTEAFF
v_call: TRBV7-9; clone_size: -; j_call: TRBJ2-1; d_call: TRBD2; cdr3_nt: TGTGCCAGCAGCTTAAAGGCCGGACTAGCGGGAGACGATGAGCAGTTCTTC; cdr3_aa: CASSLKAGLAGDDEQFF
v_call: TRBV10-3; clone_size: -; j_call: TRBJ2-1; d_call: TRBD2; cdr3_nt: TGTGCCATCCATACCGGGACTAGCAGCAATGAGCAGTTCTTC; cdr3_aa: CAIHTGTSSNEQFF
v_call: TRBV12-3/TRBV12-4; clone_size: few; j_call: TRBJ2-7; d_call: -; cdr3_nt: TGTGCCAGCAGTGGTCCGGGGAACGAGCAGTACTTC; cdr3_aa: CASSGPGNEQYF
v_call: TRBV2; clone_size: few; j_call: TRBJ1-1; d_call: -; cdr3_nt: TGTGCCAGCAAAAGGGGCGCGGACACTGAAGCTTTCTTT; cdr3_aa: CASKRGADTEAFF
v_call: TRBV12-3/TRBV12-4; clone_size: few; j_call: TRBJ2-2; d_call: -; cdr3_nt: TGTGCCAGCAGGGTCCCCTGGGGGGCCTCCCTGGGGGAGCTGTTTTTT; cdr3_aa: CASRVPWGASLGELFF
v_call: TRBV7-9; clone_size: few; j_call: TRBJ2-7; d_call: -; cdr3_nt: TGTGCCAGCAGCTCAGTCATGTACGAGCAGTACTTC; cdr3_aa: CASSSVMYEQYF
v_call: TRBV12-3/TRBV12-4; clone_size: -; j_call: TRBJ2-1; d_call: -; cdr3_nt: TGTGCCAGCAGTCCCTGGGGGGCGAGCTCCTACAATGAGCAGTTCTTC; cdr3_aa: CASSPWGASSYNEQFF
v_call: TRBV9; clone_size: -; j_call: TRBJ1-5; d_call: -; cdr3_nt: TGTGCCAGCAGCGTAGGAGGCAGGGACAATCAGCCCCAGCATTTT; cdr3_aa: CASSVGGRDNQPQHF
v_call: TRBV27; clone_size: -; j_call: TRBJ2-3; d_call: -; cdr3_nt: TGTGCCAGCGCATCCACAGCTCCCAGCACAGATACGCAGTATTTT; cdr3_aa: CASASTAPSTDTQYF
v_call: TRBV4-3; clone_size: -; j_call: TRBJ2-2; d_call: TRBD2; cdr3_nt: TGCGCCAGCAGCCAAAGAACTAGCGCCTTCACCGGGGAGCTGTTTTTT; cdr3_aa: CASSQRTSAFTGELFF
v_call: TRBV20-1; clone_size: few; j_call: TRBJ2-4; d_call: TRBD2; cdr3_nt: TGCAGTGCTAGAGTACTAGCGGGAGTAAACATTCAGTACTTC; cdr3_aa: CSARVLAGVNIQYF
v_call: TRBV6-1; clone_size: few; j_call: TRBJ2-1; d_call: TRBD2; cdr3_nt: TGTGCCAGCAGCCTTGGGACTAGCGGGAGTGTTGAGCAGTTCTTC; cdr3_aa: CASSLGTSGSVEQFF
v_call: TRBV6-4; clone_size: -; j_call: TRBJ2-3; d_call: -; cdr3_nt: TGTGCCACAGAGGAAGATACGCAGTATTTT; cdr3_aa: CATEEDTQYF
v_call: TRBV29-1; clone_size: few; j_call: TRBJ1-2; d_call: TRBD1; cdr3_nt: TGCAGCTCCGGGACAGGGGACTATGGCTACACCTTC; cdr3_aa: CSSGTGDYGYTF
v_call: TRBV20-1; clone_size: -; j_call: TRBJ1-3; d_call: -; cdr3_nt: TGCAGTGCTAGCTCCCTCAACCTTCCGATTGGAAACACCATATATTTT; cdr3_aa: CSASSLNLPIGNTIYF
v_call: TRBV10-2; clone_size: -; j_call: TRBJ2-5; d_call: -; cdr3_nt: TGCGCCAGCAGTAGAAGTTCGGAGACCCAGTACTTC; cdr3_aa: CASSRSSETQYF
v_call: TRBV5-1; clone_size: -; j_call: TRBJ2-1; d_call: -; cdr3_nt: TGCGCCAGCAGCTTGGTCAAAGGGGGTGTCAATGAGCAGTTCTTC; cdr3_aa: CASSLVKGGVNEQFF
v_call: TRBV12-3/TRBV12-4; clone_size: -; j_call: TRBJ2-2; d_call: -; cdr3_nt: TGTGCCAGCGAGCCCCTGAACACCGGGGAGCTGTTTTTT; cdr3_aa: CASEPLNTGELFF
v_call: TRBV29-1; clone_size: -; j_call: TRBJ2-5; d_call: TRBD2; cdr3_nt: TGCACCATAGCGGGAGGGATCATTGGGACCCAGTACTTC; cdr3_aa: CTIAGGIIGTQYF
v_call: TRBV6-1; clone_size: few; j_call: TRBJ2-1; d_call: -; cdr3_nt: TGTGCCAGCAGTCTGGACAGGGAGGGTGTCAATGAGCAGTTCTTC; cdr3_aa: CASSLDREGVNEQFF
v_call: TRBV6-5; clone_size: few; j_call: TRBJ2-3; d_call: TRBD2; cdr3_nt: TGTGCCAGCAGTCCACGGGGGGGCCGGCCAGATACGCAGTATTTT; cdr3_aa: CASSPRGGRPDTQYF